What follows describes a single T cell receptor beta chain. The data were obtained in a study of cytomegalovirus exposure and HLA in healthy donors. This CDR3 region has 13 residues. V dropped 6 bases and J dropped 6; count of bases not matched to a gene: 6. Germline lookup yields CDR1 MDHEN and CDR2 SYDVKM. The PCR contained 60 Vbeta and 13 Jbeta primers. Clones were sequenced by immunoSEQ multiplex PCR, and TCRdb holds only the in-frame ones, with some missing. The sample lists about 170,000 clones, around four fifths occurring once. The sequencing sample was made of PBMCs. The chain couples TRBV28 to TRBJ1-2; 8 bases line up with TRBD1. The clonotype comes from a female donor in good health and CMV-seronegative. DNA for the CDR3: TGTGCCAGCAGGATTAACAGGGGGGATGGCTACACCTTC. Translation: CASRINRGDGYTF.